A single sample gave rise to the 13 T cell receptor beta chains below, sequenced in a study of T cells in localized non-small cell lung cancer. Libraries were prepared by immunoSEQ multiplex PCR; TCRdb keeps only in-frame clonotypes and omits some of them. The sample consists of 40,000 to 55,000 clones, 80% of them appearing once. This sample comprised PBMCs, obtained before any cancer treatment. The source is a woman aged 35 to 75 with stage II lung adenocarcinoma.

This rearrangement joins TRBV7-9 to TRBJ2-2; D gene uncertain. The CDR3 extends over 15 amino acids. The germline CDR1 and CDR2 sequences are SEHNR and FQNEAQ (reference sequence). V lost 8 bases to trimming and J lost 6 bases, with 19 bases between them. The CDR3 spells CASPLLGVRPGELFF. The CDR3 coding sequence is TGTGCCAGCCCTCTCTTAGGCGTAAGACCCGGGGAGCTGTTTTTT.

The CDR3: CASSRSGEAEQFF. In DNA form, the CDR3 reads TGTGCCAGCAGTCGATCAGGGGAAGCTGAGCAGTTCTTC. The gene calls are TRBV2 and TRBJ2-1; tentatively, D is TRBD1 (6 bases). CDR3 length: 13 residues. Trimming took off 5 bases at V and 9 bases at J, with 14 bases between the two ends. In germline, CDR1 is SNHLY, CDR2 FYNNEI.

V is TRBV5-1 and J is TRBJ2-1, with TRBD2 matching 11 bases. With V trimmed by 0 bases and J by 0 bases, 8 bases remained unmatched. Germline CDR1 is SGHRS and CDR2 is YFSETQ. The CDR3 runs to 19 residues. CDR3 nucleotides: TGCGCCAGCAGCTTGGTTCTAGCGGGGGGCCGGAGCTCCTACAATGAGCAGTTCTTC. Protein: CASSLVLAGGRSSYNEQFF.

V usage is TRBV4-2 and J usage is TRBJ2-1; TRBD2 matches 15 bases. The CDR3 has 16 amino acids. The V and J ends lost 4 bases and 14 bases, in that order; junction bases with no gene match: 12. The germline gives CDR1 LGHNA, CDR2 YNFKEQ. CDR3 amino acids: CASSLTGTSGGSFEFF. Here the CDR3 DNA reads TGTGCCAGCAGCCTCACCGGGACTAGCGGGGGGTCCTTTGAGTTCTTC.

The CDR3 DNA reads as TGCAGCGCACCCGAGGGGCGAGGCTACACCTTC. It encodes CSAPEGRGYTF. The genes are TRBV29-1 and TRBJ1-2; D possibly corresponds to TRBD1 (5 bases). Germline lookup yields CDR1 SQVTM and CDR2 ANQGSEA. Trimming removed 7 bases at V and 8 bases at J, with 14 bases between. This CDR3 contains 11 residues.

The chain combines TRBV6-5 with TRBJ2-3; either TRBD1 or TRBD2 may supply D (5 bases each). Germline CDR1 is MNHEY and CDR2 is SVGAGI. The CDR3 length is 13 residues. V was clipped by 8 bases and J by 3 bases, with 12 bases between them. DNA of the CDR3: TGTGCCAGCCAAGGTGGGGGTACAGATACGCAGTATTTT. This encodes CASQGGGTDTQYF.

The chain employs TRBV21-1 and TRBJ2-1; the table's D call of TRBD2 was not tested on the DNA. TRBV21-1 is listed as a pseudogene. The CDR3 totals 16 residues. Here the CDR3 reads CASSPKRGGPYNEQFF. The DNA of the CDR3 is TGTGCCAGCAGCCCTAAGCGGGGGGGCCCGTACAATGAGCAGTTCTTC.

By proportion, this clone is medium-sized (0.01 to 0.1%). The chain links TRBV6-1 to TRBJ2-3; a weak D match, TRBD1 (7 bases). The CDR3 runs to 16 residues. The germline V and J ends were trimmed by 4 bases and 0 bases, with 14 bases remaining between them. Germline CDR1 MNHNS, CDR2 SASEGT. The CDR3 loop reads CASSGGDSGSTDTQYF. The CDR3 DNA follows: TGTGCCAGCAGTGGGGGGGACAGTGGTAGCACAGATACGCAGTATTTT.

The chain carries TRBV15 and TRBJ2-2; 8 positions agree with TRBD1. Germline assignment: CDR1 LNHNV and CDR2 YYDKDF (reference sequence). The CDR3 totals 15 residues. The J segment lost 5 bases and the V segment lost 4 bases, leaving 6 bases of the junction unmatched. This CDR3 reads CATSTQGAHTGELFF. CDR3 DNA: TGTGCCACCAGCACCCAGGGGGCGCATACCGGGGAGCTGTTTTTT.

The gene calls are TRBV18 and TRBJ1-1, with D possibly TRBD1 on 5 matching bases. V lost 2 bases and J lost 4, with 17 bases in between. The CDR3 has 16 residues. Germline V gene lookup returns CDR1 KGHSH and CDR2 LQKENI. The CDR3 sequence: CASSPEQVGGLTEAFF. CDR3 sequence (DNA): TGTGCCAGCTCACCAGAACAGGTGGGAGGCCTCACTGAAGCTTTCTTT.

J is TRBJ2-1 and V is TRBV9; D possibly corresponds to TRBD2 (5 bases). The CDR3 covers 16 residues. The V end was cut by 2 bases, the J end by 5 bases, with 17 bases between. Per the germline V gene, CDR1 is SGDLS and CDR2 is YYNGEE. The CDR3 DNA reads TGTGCCAGCAGCGTTGGACTCCCGCGCCTGAACAATGAGCAGTTCTTC. Its protein product is CASSVGLPRLNNEQFF.

The chain is built from TRBV6-1 and TRBJ2-3; TRBD2 matches 13 bases. The CDR3 has 16 amino acids. Trimming cost V 3 bases and J 4 bases; bases outside gene matches: 4. CDR1 is MNHNS and CDR2 is SASEGT in the germline V gene. The CDR3 region has the DNA TGTGCCAGCAGTGAGTCACTAGCGGGGGGGCCAGATACGCAGTATTTT. It codes for CASSESLAGGPDTQYF.

The chain uses TRBV28 and TRBJ1-2; D remains unclear. CDR3 length: 11 amino acids. V lost 2 bases to trimming and J lost 8 bases, with 6 bases between them. The germline V gene has CDR1 MDHEN and CDR2 SYDVKM. The CDR3 nucleotides read TGTGCCAGCAGTTTAGCCGGAGGCTACACCTTC. This codes for CASSLAGGYTF.